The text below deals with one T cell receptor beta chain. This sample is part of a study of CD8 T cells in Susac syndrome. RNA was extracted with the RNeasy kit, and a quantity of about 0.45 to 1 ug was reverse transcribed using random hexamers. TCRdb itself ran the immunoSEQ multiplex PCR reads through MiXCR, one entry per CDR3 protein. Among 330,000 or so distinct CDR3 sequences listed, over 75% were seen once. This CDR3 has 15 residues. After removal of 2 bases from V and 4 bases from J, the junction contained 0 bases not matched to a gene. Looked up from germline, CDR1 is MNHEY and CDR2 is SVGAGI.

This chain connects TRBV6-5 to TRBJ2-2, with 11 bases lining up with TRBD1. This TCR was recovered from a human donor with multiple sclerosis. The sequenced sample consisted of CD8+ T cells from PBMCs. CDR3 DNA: TGTGCCAGCAGTTACGGGACAGGGGGCACCGGGGAGCTGTTTTTT. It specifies CASSYGTGGTGELFF.